Listed below are T cell receptor beta chains from one sample, sequenced in a study of OX40 agonist ivuxolimab in advanced cancers. Generated by immunoSEQ multiplex PCR, the TCRdb table keeps only in-frame clones and is missing some. The repertoire holds some 73,000 clones, around 88% seen once, with 0.86% in the top ten. The source material was CD4+ or CD8+ T cells sorted from blood, sampled in a trial of the OX40 agonist ivuxolimab. The receptors originated from an adult with an advanced solid tumor such as melanoma, head and neck, liver or kidney cancer. Each CDR3 is given with its conserved first and last residue. A D gene is named only where the DNA matches it firmly. Rows give clone size only sometimes, using once, few, many, or a class for an expanded clone.

.	TRBJ1-3	TRBV6-8	.	TGTGCTATCCAGGGAGTTTCGACTGGAAACACCATATATTTT	CAIQGVSTGNTIYF
.	TRBJ1-5	TRBV4-2	.	TGTGCCAGCAGCCGGTCAGCGGGCAATCAGCCCCAGCATTTT	CASSRSAGNQPQHF
.	TRBJ1-2	TRBV6-5	.	TGTGCCAGCAGTTACTCGAGGGGCAGGTCTAACTATGGCTACACCTTC	CASSYSRGRSNYGYTF
.	TRBJ2-1	TRBV7-2	.	TGTGCCAGCAGCATCCGGACAGTTGGTGAGCAGTTCTTC	CASSIRTVGEQFF
.	TRBJ2-4	TRBV7-2	.	TGTGCCAGCAGATTGACAGGCTCAAAAAACATTCAGTACTTC	CASRLTGSKNIQYF
.	TRBJ1-2	TRBV30	.	TGTGCCTGGAGGTACGGATTAACACAGGGATCGATCCTGCGGGGCTACACCTTC	CAWRYGLTQGSILRGYTF
.	TRBJ1-4	TRBV5-6	TRBD1	TGTGCCAGCAGCTTGTACAGGGGGGCTGAAAAACTGTTTTTT	CASSLYRGAEKLFF
once	TRBJ2-5	TRBV2	.	TGTGCCAGCAGCCGGGACATCATCGCCCAAGAGACCCAGTACTTC	CASSRDIIAQETQYF
.	TRBJ2-3	TRBV2	.	TGTGCCAGCAGTGAAGCGGGGGGGCTAGGCACAGATACGCAGTATTTT	CASSEAGGLGTDTQYF
.	TRBJ2-3	TRBV28	TRBD1	TGTGCTGGACAGGGGAGGATCACAGATACGCAGTATTTT	CAGQGRITDTQYF
.	TRBJ2-7	TRBV27	TRBD2	TGTGCCAGCAGTTTTACTAGCGGATTAGAGCAGTACTTC	CASSFTSGLEQYF
.	TRBJ1-1	TRBV28	TRBD1	TGTGCCAGCAGTTCGGGACAGGGGGATAAAACTTTCTTT	CASSSGQGDKTFF
.	TRBJ2-5	TRBV7-6	.	TGTGCCAGCAGCTTAACAGAGACCCAGTACTTC	CASSLTETQYF
.	TRBJ2-3	TRBV11-2	.	TGTGCCAGCAGCCCGCGGACCTACACAGATACGCAGTATTTT	CASSPRTYTDTQYF
.	TRBJ2-7	TRBV28	TRBD1	TGTGCCACCTGGCTTTCGGCGGGACAGGGGGCTGAAGAGCAGTACTTC	CATWLSAGQGAEEQYF
.	TRBJ2-5	TRBV30	TRBD2	TGTGCCTGGAGTCCCCTAGCGGGGTTGGGGACCCAGTACTTC	CAWSPLAGLGTQYF
few	TRBJ1-5	TRBV7-2	.	TGTGCCAGCAGCCTCGTCCAGAATAGCAATCAGCCCCAGCATTTT	CASSLVQNSNQPQHF
.	TRBJ1-2	TRBV4-1	.	TGCGCCAGCAGCCAAGTACGGACTTTCTATGGCTACACCTTC	CASSQVRTFYGYTF
.	TRBJ2-4	TRBV6-5	.	TGTGCCAGCAGTTACCCCGGAGGGGGAGGCATTCAGTACTTC	CASSYPGGGGIQYF
.	TRBJ2-3	TRBV27	TRBD1	TGTGCCAGCAGTGCCCAACACAGGGGGACTACGCAGTATTTT	CASSAQHRGTTQYF
.	TRBJ2-6	TRBV7-9	.	TGTGCCAGCAGCATCGGTAGCTCTGGGGCCAACGTCCTGACTTTC	CASSIGSSGANVLTF
.	TRBJ2-7	TRBV6-5	.	TGTGCCAGCAGTTATCCGGCCAGGTACGAGCAGTACTTC	CASSYPARYEQYF
.	TRBJ2-7	TRBV23-1	TRBD2	TGCGCCAGCAGTCAACCGACTAGCGGTAGTTCCTACGAGCAGTACTTC	CASSQPTSGSSYEQYF
.	TRBJ2-5	TRBV29-1	.	TGCAGCGTGGGCCCGCGTCTCCAAGAGACCCAGTACTTC	CSVGPRLQETQYF
.	TRBJ1-1	TRBV19	.	TGTGCCAGTAGTATAGATGGCGGACACTCTGAAGCTTTCTTT	CASSIDGGHSEAFF
.	TRBJ1-4	TRBV27	.	TGTGCCAGCAGTTTAGGAGTGATTAATGAAAAACTGTTTTTT	CASSLGVINEKLFF
.	TRBJ2-1	TRBV18	.	TGTGCCAGCTCACCAACTAAGCTCGGTGAGCAGTTCTTC	CASSPTKLGEQFF
.	TRBJ1-2	TRBV19	TRBD1	TGTGCCAGTAGTGCCCAGGACAGGGGTTATGACTATGGCTACACCTTC	CASSAQDRGYDYGYTF
.	TRBJ2-7	TRBV5-5	TRBD1	TGTGCCAGCAGCCGGGACAGGGGGCCCTACGAGCAGTACTTC	CASSRDRGPYEQYF
.	TRBJ1-6	TRBV7-2	.	TGTGCCAGCAGCTTAGGGACAGTTAATTCACCCCTCCACTTT	CASSLGTVNSPLHF
.	TRBJ1-4	TRBV5-1	.	TGCGCCAGCAGCACAGGACGTGGCGAGGAAAAACTGTTTTTT	CASSTGRGEEKLFF
.	TRBJ2-1	TRBV5-4	TRBD2	TGTGCCAGCAGCCAGACTAGCGGGGCCCCGAATGAGCAGTTCTTC	CASSQTSGAPNEQFF
.	TRBJ1-6	TRBV12-5	.	TGTGCTAGTGGTTTGGAACTCGAACGTTTGACAGAAGATAATTCACCCCTCCACTTT	CASGLELERLTEDNSPLHF
.	TRBJ1-1	TRBV23-1	.	TGCGCCAGCAGTCAATCGACAAACGGGGGAGAGGGCCTTCAAGGCACTGAAGCTTTCTTT	CASSQSTNGGEGLQGTEAFF
.	TRBJ2-1	TRBV11-3	TRBD2	TGTGCCAGCAGCTCCGGCGGGCTAGCGGACAAATCCTACAATGAGCAGTTCTTC	CASSSGGLADKSYNEQFF
.	TRBJ1-3	TRBV5-6	.	TGTGCCAGCAGCTTGGTCGGGCCTACGGCTGGAAACACCATATATTTT	CASSLVGPTAGNTIYF
.	TRBJ1-1	TRBV23-1	TRBD1	TGCGCCAGCAGCCCAACTCGGACAGGGGAGAGGAACACTGAAGCTTTCTTT	CASSPTRTGERNTEAFF
.	TRBJ2-5	TRBV6-6	.	TGTGCCAGCAGTTACGGGCGCAAACAAGAGACCCAGTACTTC	CASSYGRKQETQYF
.	TRBJ2-7	TRBV6-6	.	TGTGCCAGCAGTTACCACGCGAGCTCCTACGAGCAGTACTTC	CASSYHASSYEQYF
few	TRBJ2-1	TRBV6-5	TRBD1	TGTGCCAGCAGACCCGGGACAGGGGCAAACAATGAGCAGTTCTTC	CASRPGTGANNEQFF
.	TRBJ2-7	TRBV10-3	TRBD1	TGTGCCACAACAGGGGGCTACGAGCAGTACTTC	CATTGGYEQYF
.	TRBJ1-2	TRBV7-9	TRBD1	TGTGCCAGCAGCTTGACAGGGGTCTATTTCAGTGGCTACACCTTC	CASSLTGVYFSGYTF
once	TRBJ2-1	TRBV19	.	TGTGCCAGTAAGGCGGAATCCAGCTCCTACAATGAGCAGTTCTTC	CASKAESSSYNEQFF
.	TRBJ1-4	TRBV30	.	TGTGCCTGGAGTGTATCTCGGACCATCCCGGATGAAAAACTGTTTTTT	CAWSVSRTIPDEKLFF